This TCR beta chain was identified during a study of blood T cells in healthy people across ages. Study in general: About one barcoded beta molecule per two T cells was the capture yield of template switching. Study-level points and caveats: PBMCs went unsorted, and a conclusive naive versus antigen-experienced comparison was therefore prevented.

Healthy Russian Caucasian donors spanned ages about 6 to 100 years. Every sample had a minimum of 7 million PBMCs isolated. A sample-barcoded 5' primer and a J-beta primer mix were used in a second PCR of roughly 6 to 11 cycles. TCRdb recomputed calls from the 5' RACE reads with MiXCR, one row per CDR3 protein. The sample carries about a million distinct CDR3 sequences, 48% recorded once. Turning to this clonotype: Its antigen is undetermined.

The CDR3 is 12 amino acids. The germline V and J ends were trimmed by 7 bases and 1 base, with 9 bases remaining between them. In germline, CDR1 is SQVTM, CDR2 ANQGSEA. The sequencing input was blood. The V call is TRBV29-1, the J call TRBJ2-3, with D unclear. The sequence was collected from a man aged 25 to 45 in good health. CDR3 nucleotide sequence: TGCAGCGAGCGACAAGGCACAGATACGCAGTATTTT. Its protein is CSERQGTDTQYF.